This T cell receptor (beta chain) derives from a study of CD8 T cells in Susac syndrome. Controls were age- and sex-matched healthy donors. The authors reverse transcribed roughly 0.5 to 1 ug RNA with random hexamers. Across 54 Vbeta and 13 Jbeta, TCR beta CDR3 was amplified with immunoSEQ multiplex PCR. MiXCR, run by TCRdb on the immunoSEQ multiplex PCR reads, gives a single entry per CDR3 protein. The top ten clones hold around 0.53% of a sample with roughly 50,000 distinct CDR3 sequences, roughly 93% of them seen once. The CDR3 spans 15 residues. Germline values: CDR1 LGHDT, CDR2 YNNKEL (reference sequence). The junction had 5 bases not matched to a gene; V was cut back by 3 bases and J by 4 bases.

This chain connects TRBV3-1 to TRBJ2-7; 11 bases align to TRBD2. The TCR was taken from a human donor in good health. Sequencing used CD8+ T cells from PBMCs. The CDR3 nucleotides read TGTGCCAGCAGCCAGGAGGGACTAGCGGATTACGAGCAGTACTTC. It is translated as CASSQEGLADYEQYF.